This T cell receptor beta chain was documented in a study of response to subunit inactivated influenza vaccine (dated by TCRdb to about 2018). For the study in its entirety: The study used deep quantitative T cell receptor repertoire profiling to track responses to a trivalent subunit inactivated influenza vaccine. Broad study findings and their caveats: The authors suggested that each seasonal influenza vaccination may recruit only a limited number of new T cells.

The library relied on RT-PCR. This sample was sequenced with an Illumina HiSeq 2500. TCRdb itself trimmed the public reads at Q25 with fastp, ran MiXCR and retained productive beta chains. Rows matching on CDR3 protein sequence are summarized as one entry with the most common DNA and genes. For this sample the table gives about 650,000 distinct CDR3 sequences, of which roughly 15% were detected only once. 7.5% to 8% of the sample belongs to the ten largest clones. For CDR1 and CDR2, the germline V gene lists SGHRS and YFSETQ. The cysteine opens and the phenylalanine closes a CDR3 of 14 amino acids. Only the CDR3 portion is preserved as DNA: 42 bases, with reading frame beginning at the first base. The germline V end is reduced by 7 bases and the J end by 3 bases; junction bases left unmatched: 7. The table lists this clonotype with a few counts. This receptor's antigen is unknown. The input lacks base qualities; no much larger clone sits a single base away.

Here the chain combines TRBV5-1 and TRBJ2-7; TRBD2 agrees with 10 junctional bases. The TCR was taken from a man aged 50 or older who received an inactivated influenza vaccine. Donor details come from another sample of the same person, matched by shared clones. Sample: PBMCs from blood, taken less than 15 days before vaccination. The DNA sequence follows: TGCGCCAGCCGGGCGGGACTAGCGAGCTACGAGCAGTACTTC. This codes for CASRAGLASYEQYF. When the CDR3 is completed using the reference TRBV5-1 and TRBJ2-7 genes on either side, the full variable domain is KAGVTQTPRYLIKTRGQQVTLSCSPISGHRSVSWYQQTPGQGLQFLFEYFSETQRNKGNFPGRFSGRQFSNSRSEMNVSTLELGDSALYLCASRAGLASYEQYFGPGTRLTVT.